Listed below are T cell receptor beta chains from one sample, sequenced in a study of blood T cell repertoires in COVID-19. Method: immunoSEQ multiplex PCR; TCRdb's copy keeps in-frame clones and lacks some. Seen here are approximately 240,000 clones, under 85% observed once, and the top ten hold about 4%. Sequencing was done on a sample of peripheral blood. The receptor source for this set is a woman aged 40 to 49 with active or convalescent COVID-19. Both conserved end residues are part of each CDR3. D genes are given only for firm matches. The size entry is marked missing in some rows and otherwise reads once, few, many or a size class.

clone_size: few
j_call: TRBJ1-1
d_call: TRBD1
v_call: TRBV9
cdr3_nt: TGTGCCAGCAGCGTAGCTACAGGGGAAGAAGCTTTCTTT
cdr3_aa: CASSVATGEEAFF

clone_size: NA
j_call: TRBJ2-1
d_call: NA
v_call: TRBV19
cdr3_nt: TGTGCCAGTAGTGTGGGGGGTCAGCAGTTCTTC
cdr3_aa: CASSVGGQQFF

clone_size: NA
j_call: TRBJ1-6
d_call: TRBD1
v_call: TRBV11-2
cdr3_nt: TGTGCCAGCAGCCGGGACAGGGGAGTAGTTCCCCTCCACTTT
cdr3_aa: CASSRDRGVVPLHF

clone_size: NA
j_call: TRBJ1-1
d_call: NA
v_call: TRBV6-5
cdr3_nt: TGTGCCACCGAGACAGGAGGGAACACTGAAGCTTTCTTT
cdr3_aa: CATETGGNTEAFF

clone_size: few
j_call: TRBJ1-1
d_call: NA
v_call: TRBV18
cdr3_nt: TGTGCCAGCTCAGGAGCGGCCACTGAAGCTTTCTTT
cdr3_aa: CASSGAATEAFF

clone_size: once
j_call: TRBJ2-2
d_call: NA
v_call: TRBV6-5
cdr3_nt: TGTGCCAGCAGTTACCCTACAGTAAACACCGGGGAGCTGTTTTTT
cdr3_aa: CASSYPTVNTGELFF

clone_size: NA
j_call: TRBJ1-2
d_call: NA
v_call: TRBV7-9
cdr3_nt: TGTGCCAGCAGCTCACGGGGGGGCTACTATGGCTACACCTTC
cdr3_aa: CASSSRGGYYGYTF

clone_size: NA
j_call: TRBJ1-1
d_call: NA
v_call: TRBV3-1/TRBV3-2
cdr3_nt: TGTGCCAGCAGCCAAGACCAGGGGAATAGGGCTTTCTTT
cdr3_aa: CASSQDQGNRAFF

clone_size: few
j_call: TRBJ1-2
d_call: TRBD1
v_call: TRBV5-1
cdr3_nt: TGCGCCAGCAGCCTGAGGGGACAGAACTATGGCTACACCTTC
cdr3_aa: CASSLRGQNYGYTF

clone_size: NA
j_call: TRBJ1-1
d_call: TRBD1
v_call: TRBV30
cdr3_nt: TGTGCCTGGAGTCCATGGGACAGGGGATCAGCTGAAGCTTTCTTT
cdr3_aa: CAWSPWDRGSAEAFF

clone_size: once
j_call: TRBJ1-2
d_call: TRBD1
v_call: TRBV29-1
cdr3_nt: TGCAGCGTTGGACAGGGGGTTTACTATGGCTACACCTTC
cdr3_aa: CSVGQGVYYGYTF

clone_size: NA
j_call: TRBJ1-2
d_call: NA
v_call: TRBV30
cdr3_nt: TGTGCCTGGAGTGTATTTCAGGGCTACACCTTC
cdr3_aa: CAWSVFQGYTF

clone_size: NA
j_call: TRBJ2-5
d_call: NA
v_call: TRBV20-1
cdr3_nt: TGCAGTGCTAGTTTGGGGCGGGAGACCCAGTACTTC
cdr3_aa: CSASLGRETQYF

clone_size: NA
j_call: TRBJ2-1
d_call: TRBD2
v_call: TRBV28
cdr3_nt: TGTGCCAGCAGTTTTGCGTCTAGCGGGTACAATGAGCAGTTCTTC
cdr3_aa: CASSFASSGYNEQFF

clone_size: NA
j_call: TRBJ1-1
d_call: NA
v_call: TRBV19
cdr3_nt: TGTGCCAGTAGTATGGGTGGAGTGGTGAACACTGAAGCTTTCTTT
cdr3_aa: CASSMGGVVNTEAFF

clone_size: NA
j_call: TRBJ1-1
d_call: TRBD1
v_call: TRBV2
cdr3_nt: TGTGCCAGCAGTGACTCCGGGACAGCAATCAACACTGAAGCTTTCTTT
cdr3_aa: CASSDSGTAINTEAFF

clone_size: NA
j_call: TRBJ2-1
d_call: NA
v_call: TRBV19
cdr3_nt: TGTGCCAGCCGGACTACCGGGGTCCATGAGCAGTTCTTC
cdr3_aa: CASRTTGVHEQFF

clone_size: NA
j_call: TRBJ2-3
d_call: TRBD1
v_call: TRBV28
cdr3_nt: TGTGCCAGCAGGGACCAGACAGGGGGCCCAGATACGCAGTATTTT
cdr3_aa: CASRDQTGGPDTQYF

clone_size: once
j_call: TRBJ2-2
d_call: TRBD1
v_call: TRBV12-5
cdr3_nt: TGTGCTAGTTGCCTAAGGGGGCTCGACACCGGGGAGCTGTTTTTT
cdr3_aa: CASCLRGLDTGELFF

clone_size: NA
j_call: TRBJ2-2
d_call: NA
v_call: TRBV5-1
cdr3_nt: TGCGCCAGCGCCAAAGGAGGGGGCGAAGCCGGGGAGCTGTTTTTT
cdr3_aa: CASAKGGGEAGELFF

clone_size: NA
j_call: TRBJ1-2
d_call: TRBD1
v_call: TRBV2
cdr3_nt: TGTGCCAGCAGTGAAGTACAGGGGGCAAATGGCTACACCTTC
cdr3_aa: CASSEVQGANGYTF

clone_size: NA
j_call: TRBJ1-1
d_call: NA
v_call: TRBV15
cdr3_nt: TGTGCCACCAGCAGAGGAGGGTATGACACTGAAGCTTTCTTT
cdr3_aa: CATSRGGYDTEAFF

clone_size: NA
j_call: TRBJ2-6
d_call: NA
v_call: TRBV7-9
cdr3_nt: TGTGCCAGCAGCTTATCGGCAGGGGACGTTGGGGCCAACGTCCTGACTTTC
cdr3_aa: CASSLSAGDVGANVLTF

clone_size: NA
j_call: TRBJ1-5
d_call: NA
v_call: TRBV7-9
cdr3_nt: TGTGCCAGCAGCTCCCAAGGACAGAGAAGCAATCAGCCCCAGCATTTT
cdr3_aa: CASSSQGQRSNQPQHF

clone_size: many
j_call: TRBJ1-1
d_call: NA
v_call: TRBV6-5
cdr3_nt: TGTGCCAGCAGGGACAGAACTGAAGCTTTCTTT
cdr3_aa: CASRDRTEAFF

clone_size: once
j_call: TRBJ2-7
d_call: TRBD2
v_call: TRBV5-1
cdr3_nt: TGCGCCAGCAGCCCGGGCCTAGCGGGCCACGAGCAGTACTTC
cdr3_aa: CASSPGLAGHEQYF

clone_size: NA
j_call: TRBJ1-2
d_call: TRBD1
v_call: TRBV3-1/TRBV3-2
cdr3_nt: TGTGCCAGCAGCCAAGGTCGGGACAGACGCTACACCTTC
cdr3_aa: CASSQGRDRRYTF

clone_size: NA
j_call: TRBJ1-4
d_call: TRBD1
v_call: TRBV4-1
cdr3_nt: TGCGCCAGCAGCCCGCCCTTGGGGACAGGGACACCAACTAATGAAAAACTGTTTTTT
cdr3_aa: CASSPPLGTGTPTNEKLFF

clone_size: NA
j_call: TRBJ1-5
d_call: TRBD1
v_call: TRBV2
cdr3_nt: TGTGCCACTCAAGACAGGGGGCAAAATCAGCCCCAGCATTTT
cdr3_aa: CATQDRGQNQPQHF

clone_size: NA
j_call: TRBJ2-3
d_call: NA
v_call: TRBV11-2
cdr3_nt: TGTGCCAGCGGGAGCCCTCCTAGCACAGATACGCAGTATTTT
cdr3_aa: CASGSPPSTDTQYF

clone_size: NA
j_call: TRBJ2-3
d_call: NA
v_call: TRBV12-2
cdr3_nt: TGTGCAACCCATGGCGGGGGGAGCACAGATACGCAGTATTTT
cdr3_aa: CATHGGGSTDTQYF

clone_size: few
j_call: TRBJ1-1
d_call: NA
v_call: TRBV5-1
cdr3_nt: TGCGCCAGCAGCCTCCTCGGACAGCACGAAGCTTTCTTT
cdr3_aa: CASSLLGQHEAFF

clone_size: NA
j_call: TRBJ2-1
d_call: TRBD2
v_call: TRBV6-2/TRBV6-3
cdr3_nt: TGTGCCAGCAGTTACTATCTAGCGGGGGGAGCTGAGCAGTTCTTC
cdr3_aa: CASSYYLAGGAEQFF

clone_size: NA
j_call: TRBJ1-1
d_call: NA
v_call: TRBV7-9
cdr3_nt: TGTGCCAGCAGCTTCAGGGGTCTGAACACTGAAGCTTTCTTT
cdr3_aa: CASSFRGLNTEAFF

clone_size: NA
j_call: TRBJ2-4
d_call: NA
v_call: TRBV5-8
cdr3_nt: TGTGCCAGCAGCTTGACAGGGAACACCATTCAGTACTTC
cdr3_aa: CASSLTGNTIQYF

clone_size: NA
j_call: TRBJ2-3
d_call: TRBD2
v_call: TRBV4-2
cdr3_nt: TGTGCCAGCAGCCAAGGGGGTAGCGGGGGGGCTAGCACAGATACGCAGTATTTT
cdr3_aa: CASSQGGSGGASTDTQYF

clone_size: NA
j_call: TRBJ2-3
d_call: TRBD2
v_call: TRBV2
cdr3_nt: TGTGCCAGCAGTGCGCGGGGGGCCGGGACAGATACGCAGTATTTT
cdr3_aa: CASSARGAGTDTQYF

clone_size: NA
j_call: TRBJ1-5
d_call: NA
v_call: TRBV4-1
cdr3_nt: TGCGCCAGCAGCCCTCTCGATCTAGTGCCTACCCCGAATCAGCCCCAGCATTTT
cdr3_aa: CASSPLDLVPTPNQPQHF

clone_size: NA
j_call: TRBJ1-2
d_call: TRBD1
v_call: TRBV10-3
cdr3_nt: TGTGCCATCAGTGGGGCCAGGGGGGAAAACTATGGCTACACCTTC
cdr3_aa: CAISGARGENYGYTF

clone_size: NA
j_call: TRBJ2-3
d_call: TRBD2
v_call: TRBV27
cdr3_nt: TGTGCCAGCAGGCTAGCGGGTATCACAGATACGCAGTATTTT
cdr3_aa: CASRLAGITDTQYF

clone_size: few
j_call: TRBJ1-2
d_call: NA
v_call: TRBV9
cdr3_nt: TGTGCCAGCAGCGTAGATTTGCGGGCCGGCTACACCTTC
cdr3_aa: CASSVDLRAGYTF

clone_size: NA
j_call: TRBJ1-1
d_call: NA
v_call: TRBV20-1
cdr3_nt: TGCAGTGCTAGAGACGGCACTGAAGCTTTCTTT
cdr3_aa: CSARDGTEAFF

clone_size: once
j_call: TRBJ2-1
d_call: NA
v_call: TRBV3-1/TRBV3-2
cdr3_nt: TGTGCCAGCAGCCAAGGACTTCTCGGCTACAATGAGCAGTTCTTC
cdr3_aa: CASSQGLLGYNEQFF

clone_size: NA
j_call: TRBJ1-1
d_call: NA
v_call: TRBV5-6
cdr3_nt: TGTGCCAGCAGCTTGCGGGGGGTATGGACTGAAGCTTTCTTT
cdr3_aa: CASSLRGVWTEAFF

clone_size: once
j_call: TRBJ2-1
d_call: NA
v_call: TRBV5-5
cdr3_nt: TGTGCCAGCAGCTTACTAGCCAATGAGCAGTTCTTC
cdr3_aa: CASSLLANEQFF

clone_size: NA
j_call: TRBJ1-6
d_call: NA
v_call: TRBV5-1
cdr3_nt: TGCGCCAGCAGCTTGGGCGGGGCGAATAATTCACCCCTCCACTTT
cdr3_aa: CASSLGGANNSPLHF

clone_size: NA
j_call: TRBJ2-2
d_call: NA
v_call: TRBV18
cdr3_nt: TGTGCCAGCTCACCACCCACCAGTACAGGGCCCGGGGAGCTGTTTTTT
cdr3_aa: CASSPPTSTGPGELFF